These 26 T cell receptor beta chains share one sample of origin, sequenced in a study of human T cells and chemical hapten exposure. The time point is: patch test 1, 2 weeks after DPC sensitization. Noted treatment: therapeutic diphenylcyclopropenone sensitization with weekly scalp DPC. TCRdb fed the RACE reads into MiXCR, producing one record per CDR3 protein. The sample carries 380,000 or so distinct CDR3 sequences, roughly 5% recorded once. Sequenced here: whole blood, sampled in connection with sensitization to the hapten diphenylcyclopropenone (DPC). These TCRs come from a woman in her fifties or sixties with alopecia areata. Some clones in this sample may be carry-over from other donors' samples.

This clonotype was observed at least ten times. The genes are TRBV7-6 and TRBJ2-2, with no clear D. The germline CDR1 and CDR2 sequences are SGHVS and FNYEAQ. Trimming cost V 5 bases and J 2 bases, with 9 bases left between them. The CDR3 covers 14 residues. CDR3 nucleotide sequence: TGTGCCAGCAGCCGTTACCGCAACACCGGGGAGCTGTTTTTT. It codes for CASSRYRNTGELFF.

This clonotype occurred many times. The chain employs TRBV28 and TRBJ2-7, with no clear D. V was cut by 6 bases and J by 5 bases, with 17 bases left in between. CDR1 is MDHEN, CDR2 SYDVKM, per germline. The CDR3 totals 14 residues. CDR3 loop: CASSRASSVHEQYF. The DNA for the CDR3 is TGTGCCAGCAGCCGCGCTTCCTCGGTACACGAGCAGTACTTC.

This clonotype was seen many times. The chain carries TRBV7-6 and TRBJ1-4; D might be TRBD1 (5 bases). The CDR3 extends over 14 amino acids. Per germline, CDR1 SGHVS and CDR2 FNYEAQ. V lost 2 bases and J lost 4, with 8 bases in between. The chain's CDR3 is CASSLWGFNEKLFF. In nucleotides, the CDR3 is TGTGCCAGCAGCTTATGGGGGTTTAATGAAAAACTGTTTTTT.

J is TRBJ2-1 and V is TRBV9; 8 nucleotides match TRBD2. J gave up 6 bases and V 3 bases, and 5 bases lay outside the gene matches. CDR1 is SGDLS and CDR2 is YYNGEE in the germline V gene. The CDR3 has 14 residues. The CDR3 here is CASSARGGSNEQFF. CDR3 in DNA: TGTGCCAGCAGCGCCCGGGGGGGGAGCAATGAGCAGTTCTTC.

This clonotype came up many times. The V and J genes are TRBV7-8 and TRBJ2-1; maybe TRBD1 (5 bases). Germline assignment: CDR1 SGHVS and CDR2 FQNEAQ. This CDR3 is built from 15 residues. The V end lost 1 base, the J end lost 3 bases, and 10 bases lay between the germline ends. This chain's CDR3 is CASSLVWGLYNEQFF. The DNA for the CDR3 is TGTGCCAGCAGCTTAGTCTGGGGCCTCTACAATGAGCAGTTCTTC.

This clonotype was recorded many times. The rearrangement uses TRBV6-1 and TRBJ1-5, with 9 bases aligning to TRBD1. The germline CDR1 and CDR2 sequences are MNHNS and SASEGT. CDR3 length equals 15 residues. V trimming: 5 bases; J trimming: 5 bases; junction bases outside the gene matches: 7. This chain's CDR3 is CASSRTGVSDQPQHF. The CDR3 bases are TGTGCCAGCAGTAGGACAGGGGTTTCGGATCAGCCCCAGCATTTT.

This clonotype was detected a few times. The chain combines TRBV4-1 with TRBJ2-4; TRBD2 agrees at 8 bases. Germline-derived CDR1 and CDR2 are MGHRA and YSYEKL. This CDR3 is 16 amino acids long. Germline trimming cut 0 bases from V and 1 base from J; bases unmatched to any gene: 2. CDR3 in amino acids: CASSQEGLGAKNIQYF. CDR3 DNA: TGCGCCAGCAGCCAAGAGGGACTAGGGGCCAAAAACATTCAGTACTTC.

This clonotype showed up just a few times. The genes are TRBV6-5 and TRBJ2-7; D may be TRBD1 (6 bases). Looked up from germline, CDR1 is MNHEY and CDR2 is SVGAGI. The CDR3 consists of 11 residues. Trimming cost V 5 bases and J 5 bases, with 7 bases left between them. Here the CDR3 reads CASSAGDEQYF. The CDR3 region has the DNA TGTGCCAGCAGTGCAGGGGACGAGCAGTACTTC.

The gene calls are TRBV5-4 and TRBJ2-1, with no clear D. Germline lookup yields CDR1 SGHNT and CDR2 YYREEE (reference sequence). The CDR3 loop spans 13 amino acids. Trimming left V 4 bases short and J 7 bases short, with 12 bases between. The CDR3 spells CASSKDRQNEQFF. The CDR3 nucleotides are TGTGCCAGCAGCAAGGACCGTCAGAATGAGCAGTTCTTC.

This clonotype has just a few counts. The chain combines TRBV12-3 or TRBV12-4 with TRBJ2-2; TRBD2 might be the D (6 bases). CDR3 length: 15 amino acids. Trimming removed 5 bases at V and 8 bases at J, with 18 bases between. The CDR3 DNA is TGTGCCAGCAGTCAAAGGAGACTAGTCAGAGGGGAGCTGTTTTTT. This sequence encodes CASSQRRLVRGELFF.

This clonotype was seen ten or more times. V is TRBV12-3 or TRBV12-4 and J is TRBJ2-1, with D hard to call. The CDR3 is made up of 10 amino acids. V lost 1 base, J lost 12 bases, and 4 bases lay in between. The CDR3 nucleotides are TGTGCCAGCAGTTTAGATGGGCAGTTCTTC. The encoded protein is CASSLDGQFF.

In this sample, this clonotype turned up many times. The V call is TRBV5-1, the J call TRBJ2-7, with 7 bases matching TRBD2. The germline V gene encodes CDR1 SGHRS and CDR2 YFSETQ. The CDR3 has 13 residues. The junction had 7 bases not matched to a gene; V was cut back by 5 bases and J by 5 bases. DNA for the CDR3: TGCGCCAGCAGGAAGGCCGGGGGGAACGAGCAGTACTTC. Its translation: CASRKAGGNEQYF.

CDR3 amino acids: CAIESQTNTGELFF. The CDR3 nucleotides are TGTGCCATCGAAAGCCAAACGAACACCGGGGAGCTGTTTTTT. The chain couples TRBV10-3 to TRBJ2-2; no clear D gene. Looked up from germline, CDR1 is ENHRY and CDR2 is SYGVKD. The CDR3 is 14 amino acids. V was pared by 8 bases and J by 0 bases, with 10 bases between.

This clonotype appeared many times. This rearrangement joins TRBV27 to TRBJ2-3; D may be TRBD1 (6 bases). The CDR3 loop spans 15 amino acids. Trimming removed 7 bases from V and 0 bases from J, with 14 bases in between. Germline CDR1 is MNHEY and CDR2 is SMNVEV (reference sequence). The CDR3 spells CASNLDSHSTDTQYF. DNA of the CDR3: TGTGCCAGCAACCTGGACAGCCATAGCACAGATACGCAGTATTTT.

The table lists this clonotype with many counts. V usage is TRBV9 and J usage is TRBJ2-7, with D tentatively TRBD1 or TRBD2 (5 bases each). The CDR3 length is 13 residues. V was trimmed by 3 bases and J by 6 bases, leaving 13 bases between them. CDR1 and CDR2 (germline): SGDLS, YYNGEE. The CDR3 region has the DNA TGTGCCAGCAGCGCTGACCCGGGGCTCGAGCAGTACTTC. Its translation is CASSADPGLEQYF. The entire variable domain, with the rest obtained from reference TRBV9 and TRBJ2-7, is as follows: DSGVTQTPKHLITATGQRVTLRCSPRSGDLSVYWYQQSLDQGLQFLIQYYNGEERAKGNILERFSAQQFPDLHSELNLSSLELGDSALYFCASSADPGLEQYFGPGTRLTVT.

The rearrangement uses TRBV2 and TRBJ2-3, with 8 bases aligning to TRBD2. V dropped 7 bases and J dropped 2; count of bases not matched to a gene: 8. Germline CDR1 SNHLY, CDR2 FYNNEI. The CDR3 runs 15 residues. As DNA, the CDR3 is TGTGCCAGCACCGGGGGGGCAAGATACACAGATACGCAGTATTTT. Amino acid sequence: CASTGGARYTDTQYF.

The gene calls are TRBV12-3 or TRBV12-4 and TRBJ1-4; D is unclear. V gave up 7 bases and J gave up 8 bases, with 14 bases separating them. The CDR3 is 13 amino acids. The DNA of the CDR3 is TGTGCCAGCAACACTATCGGGAGGGAAAAACTGTTTTTT. Translation gives CASNTIGREKLFF.

This clonotype was recorded once. A clone one base away is much larger, so this may be a read error. J is TRBJ2-2 and V is TRBV3-1; possible D gene TRBD2, 6 bases. V was pared by 0 bases and J by 7 bases, with 9 bases between. CDR3 size: 14 residues. Germline V lookup: CDR1 LGHDT, CDR2 YNNKEL (reference sequence). CDR3: CASSQDRGIGELFF. In DNA form, the CDR3 reads TGTGCCAGCAGCCAAGATCGGGGGATCGGGGAGCTGTTTTTT.

In this sample, this clonotype turned up many times. V gene TRBV20-1 combines with J gene TRBJ2-1; possible D gene TRBD1, 5 bases. The V gene lost 3 bases and the J gene lost 9 bases, with 15 bases spanning the gap. The germline CDR1 and CDR2 sequences are DFQATT and SNEGSKA (reference sequence). The CDR3 has 13 amino acids. CDR3 DNA sequence: TGCAGTGCTAGGTGGGGCGCGCGAGGTGAGCAGTTCTTC. This codes for CSARWGARGEQFF.

In the case of this clonotype: This may be a read error, as it is one base from a much larger clone. This sequence joins TRBV28 and TRBJ2-2; unclear D gene. Trimming took off 2 bases at V and 3 bases at J, with 10 bases between the two ends. Per the germline V gene, CDR1 is MDHEN and CDR2 is SYDVKM. The CDR3 covers 15 residues. CDR3 loop: CASSLVEQYTGELFF. CDR3 DNA: TGTGCCAGCAGTTTAGTGGAGCAGTACACCGGGGAGCTGTTTTTT. The entire variable domain, with the rest obtained from reference TRBV28 and TRBJ2-2, is as follows: DVKVTQSSRYLVKRTGEKVFLECVQDMDHENMFWYRQDPGLGLRLIYFSYDVKMKEKGDIPEGYSVSREKKERFSLILESASTNQTSMYLCASSLVEQYTGELFFGEGSRLTVL.

The V call is TRBV30, the J call TRBJ2-5; 10 bases map to TRBD2. This CDR3 comprises 15 residues. The trim removed 0 bases at V and 4 bases at J, leaving 5 bases unmatched. Germline CDR1 and CDR2: GTSNPN and SVGIG (reference sequence). Here the CDR3 DNA reads TGTGCCTGGAGTGTGCTAGCGGGAGTAACAGAGACCCAGTACTTC. This gives the protein CAWSVLAGVTETQYF.

This clonotype came up once. It may be a read error: a sequence one base away is much more abundant. In DNA form, the CDR3 reads TGTGCCAGCAGCCTGCCCGACTCGAACACTGAAGCTTACTTT. Its translation is CASSLPDSNTEAYF. This chain joins TRBV7-8 and TRBJ1-1; D gene uncertain. The CDR3 sequence is 14 residues long. Germline values: CDR1 SGHVS, CDR2 FQNEAQ.

The J gene is TRBJ2-6, the V gene TRBV24-1; 7 bases are a match to TRBD1. From germline, CDR1 is KGHDR and CDR2 SFDVKD. The CDR3 runs 16 residues. Unmatched junction bases numbered 9, after V lost 11 bases and J lost 0 bases. In DNA form, the CDR3 reads TGTGCCATCGGCGGACAGGCGAGCTCTGGGGCCAACGTCCTGACTTTC. Its protein product is CAIGGQASSGANVLTF.

The chain recombines TRBV12-3 or TRBV12-4 with TRBJ1-6, with 8 positions matching TRBD1. The CDR3 spans 17 residues. The V and J ends lost 5 bases and 6 bases, in that order; junction bases with no gene match: 12. The CDR3 DNA is TGTGCCAGCAGTCTAAGACAGGGGCCCAGGAGTAATTCACCCCTCCACTTT. This translates into CASSLRQGPRSNSPLHF.

This clonotype was seen more than once but under ten times. The V gene is TRBV4-2, the J gene TRBJ2-1; no definite D call. Looked up from germline, CDR1 is LGHNA and CDR2 is YNFKEQ. This CDR3 has 18 residues. Trimming stripped 3 bases from V and 4 bases from J, with 22 bases between. The CDR3 nucleotides read TGTGCCAGCAGCCATGTCCACCAGACACTCACTAAGTACAATGAGCAGTTCTTC. Its protein is CASSHVHQTLTKYNEQFF.

This clonotype was seen at least ten times. The rearrangement uses TRBV27 and TRBJ2-7; 11 nucleotides line up with TRBD2. There are 15 residues in the CDR3. Trimming removed 6 bases from V and 3 bases from J; junction bases left unmatched: 7. The germline V gene has CDR1 MNHEY and CDR2 SMNVEV (reference sequence). The DNA for the CDR3 is TGTGCCAGCAGGCAAGGGACTAGCGGCCTCTACGAGCAGTACTTC. Translation gives CASRQGTSGLYEQYF.